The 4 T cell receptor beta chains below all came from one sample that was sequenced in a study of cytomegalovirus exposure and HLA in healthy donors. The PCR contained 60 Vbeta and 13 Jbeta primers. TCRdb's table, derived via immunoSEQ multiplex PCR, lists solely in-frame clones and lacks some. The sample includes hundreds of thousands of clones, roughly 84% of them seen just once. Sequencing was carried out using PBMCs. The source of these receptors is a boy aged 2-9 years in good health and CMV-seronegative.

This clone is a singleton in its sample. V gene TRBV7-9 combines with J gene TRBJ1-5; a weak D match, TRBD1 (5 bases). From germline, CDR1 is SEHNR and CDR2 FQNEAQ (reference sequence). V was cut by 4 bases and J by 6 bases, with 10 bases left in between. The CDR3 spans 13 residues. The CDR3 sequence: CASSWGGGQPQHF. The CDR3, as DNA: TGTGCCAGCAGCTGGGGCGGCGGTCAGCCCCAGCATTTT.

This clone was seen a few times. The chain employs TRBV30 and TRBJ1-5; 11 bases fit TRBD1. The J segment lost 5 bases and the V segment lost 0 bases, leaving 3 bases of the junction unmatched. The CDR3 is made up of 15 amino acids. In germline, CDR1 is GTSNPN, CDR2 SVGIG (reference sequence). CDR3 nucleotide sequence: TGTGCCTGGAGTGTACCGGACAGGGGGCATCAGCCCCAGCATTTT. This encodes CAWSVPDRGHQPQHF. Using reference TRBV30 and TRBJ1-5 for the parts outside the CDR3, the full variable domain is SQTIHQWPATLVQPVGSPLSLECTVEGTSNPNLYWYRQAAGRGLQLLFYSVGIGQISSEVPQNLSASRPQDRQFILSSKKLLLSDSGFYLCAWSVPDRGHQPQHFGDGTRLSIL.

The CDR3 sequence is CASSLREGNTDTQYF. In nucleotides, the CDR3 is TGTGCCAGCAGCTTGAGGGAAGGAAACACAGATACGCAGTATTTT. The rearrangement uses TRBV7-8 and TRBJ2-3, with TRBD2 as a possible D gene (5 bases). Germline loops: CDR1 SGHVS, CDR2 FQNEAQ. The CDR3 consists of 15 residues. V was cut by 3 bases and J by 2 bases, with 12 bases left in between.

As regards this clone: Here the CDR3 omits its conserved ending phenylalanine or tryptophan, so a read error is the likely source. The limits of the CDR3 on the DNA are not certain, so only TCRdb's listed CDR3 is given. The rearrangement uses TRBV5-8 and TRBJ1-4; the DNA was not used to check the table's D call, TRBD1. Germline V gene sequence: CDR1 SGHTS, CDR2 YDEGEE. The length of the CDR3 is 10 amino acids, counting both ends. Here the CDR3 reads CASSLVQGAY.